What follows are 22 T cell receptor beta chains derived from one specimen sequenced in a study of cytomegalovirus exposure and HLA in healthy donors. A multiplex PCR was run with 60 Vbeta primers and 13 Jbeta primers. Assay: immunoSEQ multiplex PCR; the TCRdb copy retains only in-frame clones and omits some. The sample lists under 95,000 clones, around four fifths occurring once. Input material: PBMCs. The receptors shown here come from a boy younger than 18 in good health and CMV-seronegative.

V and J are TRBV9 and TRBJ2-7; 10 bases line up with TRBD1. Per germline, CDR1 SGDLS and CDR2 YYNGEE. The trim removed 4 bases at V and 5 bases at J, leaving 6 bases unmatched. The CDR3 runs 14 residues. The CDR3 DNA follows: TGTGCCAGCAGCCAGACAGGGGGCAGCGACGAGCAGTACTTC. This translates into CASSQTGGSDEQYF.

The CDR3 protein is CASSSRTTFSYNEQFF. The CDR3 nucleotides read TGTGCCAGCAGCTCACGGACAACTTTCTCGTACAATGAGCAGTTCTTC. The chain links TRBV7-8 to TRBJ2-1, with D perhaps TRBD1 (5 bases). Deletions cut 4 bases from V and 4 bases from J, with 17 bases between. CDR1 and CDR2 from the germline V gene are SGHVS and FQNEAQ. The CDR3 sequence is 16 residues long.

The chain uses TRBV5-1 and TRBJ1-5; 8 bases are a match to TRBD1. The CDR3 spans 14 residues. J was trimmed by 4 bases and V by 0 bases; bases with no gene match: 0. Per germline, CDR1 SGHRS and CDR2 YFSETQ. Written as DNA, the CDR3 is TGCGCCAGCAGCTTGGGGACAGGGAATCAGCCCCAGCATTTT. Translation gives CASSLGTGNQPQHF. The whole variable domain, remainder taken from reference TRBV5-1 and TRBJ1-5, is KAGVTQTPRYLIKTRGQQVTLSCSPISGHRSVSWYQQTPGQGLQFLFEYFSETQRNKGNFPGRFSGRQFSNSRSEMNVSTLELGDSALYLCASSLGTGNQPQHFGDGTRLSIL.

The V gene is TRBV6-6, the J gene TRBJ1-2; no clear D. V was cut by 10 bases and J by 0 bases, with 12 bases left in between. Per germline, CDR1 MNHNY and CDR2 SVGAGI (reference sequence). This CDR3 has 13 amino acids. CDR3 nucleotide sequence: TGTGCCACAACGAGAATAGCTAACTATGGCTACACCTTC. Translation gives CATTRIANYGYTF.

The chain employs TRBV5-1 and TRBJ2-1; D remains ambiguous. The CDR3 extends over 14 amino acids. From germline, CDR1 is SGHRS and CDR2 YFSETQ. Trimming took off 5 bases at V and 9 bases at J, with 18 bases between the two ends. DNA for the CDR3: TGCGCCAGCAGGCCTGGTTCACAGTTCCTTGAGCAGTTCTTC. Protein sequence: CASRPGSQFLEQFF.

This clone was found once. The J gene is TRBJ2-1, the V gene TRBV4-3; 12 positions agree with TRBD1. The V gene's germline CDR1 is LGHNA and CDR2 YSLEER. Unmatched junction bases numbered 2, after V lost 0 bases and J lost 8 bases. The CDR3 is made up of 15 amino acids. CDR3 in amino acids: CASSQEGTGGHEQFF. The DNA of the CDR3 is TGCGCCAGCAGCCAAGAAGGGACAGGGGGCCATGAGCAGTTCTTC.

This chain uses TRBV28 with TRBJ1-5; D possibly corresponds to TRBD1 (5 bases). Germline lookup yields CDR1 MDHEN and CDR2 SYDVKM. The CDR3 totals 14 residues. V was clipped by 4 bases and J by 0 bases, with 7 bases between them. CDR3 protein: CASSSGYSNQPQHF. The CDR3 nucleotides are TGTGCCAGCAGTTCAGGGTATAGCAATCAGCCCCAGCATTTT.

The table lists this clone with a few counts. The J gene is TRBJ1-1, the V gene TRBV10-1; no definite D call. V was pared by 2 bases and J by 4 bases, with 11 bases between. In germline, CDR1 is WNHNN, CDR2 SYGVQD (reference sequence). The CDR3 has 14 residues. CDR3 DNA: TGCGCCAGCAGTGAGAACAGCTTCGGCACTGAAGCTTTCTTT. The encoded protein is CASSENSFGTEAFF.

V is TRBV30 and J is TRBJ2-1; TRBD2 aligns across 12 bases. Germline V gene lookup returns CDR1 GTSNPN and CDR2 SVGIG (reference sequence). The CDR3 covers 15 residues. V gave up 4 bases and J gave up 4 bases; unmatched junction bases: 5. The CDR3 bases are TGTGCCTGGACACCCGGGACTAGCGGGTACAATGAGCAGTTCTTC. Its translation: CAWTPGTSGYNEQFF.

This chain connects TRBV9 to TRBJ2-3; D remains ambiguous. Germline V lookup: CDR1 SGDLS, CDR2 YYNGEE. The V end was cut by 0 bases, the J end by 6 bases, with 5 bases between. CDR3 length: 12 residues. CDR3 DNA: TGTGCCAGCAGCGTAGAGGAGGATACGCAGTATTTT. Translating it yields CASSVEEDTQYF. Using reference TRBV9 and TRBJ2-3 for the parts outside the CDR3, the full variable domain is DSGVTQTPKHLITATGQRVTLRCSPRSGDLSVYWYQQSLDQGLQFLIQYYNGEERAKGNILERFSAQQFPDLHSELNLSSLELGDSALYFCASSVEEDTQYFGPGTRLTVL.

The rearrangement uses TRBV27 and TRBJ1-1; D uncertain. The length of the CDR3 is 14 residues. Deletions cut 6 bases from V and 1 base from J, with 12 bases between. Germline CDR1 is MNHEY and CDR2 is SMNVEV (reference sequence). The CDR3 nucleotides read TGTGCCAGCAGGGTGTTCTTCGGGAACACTGAAGCTTTCTTT. Translation gives CASRVFFGNTEAFF.

This chain connects TRBV15 to TRBJ1-5, with unresolved D. V lost 0 bases to trimming and J lost 1 base, with 7 bases between them. This CDR3 is built from 15 residues. Looked up from germline, CDR1 is LNHNV and CDR2 is YYDKDF (reference sequence). The CDR3 sequence is CATSRDRQSNQPQHF. CDR3 bases: TGTGCCACCAGCAGAGATCGACAAAGCAATCAGCCCCAGCATTTT. The whole variable domain, filled in from reference TRBV15 and TRBJ1-5, reads DAMVIQNPRYQVTQFGKPVTLSCSQTLNHNVMYWYQQKSSQAPKLLFHYYDKDFNNEADTPDNFQSRRPNTSFCFLDIRSPGLGDTAMYLCATSRDRQSNQPQHFGDGTRLSIL.

The chain is built from TRBV27 and TRBJ1-2; TRBD1 agrees at 9 bases. Trimming took 4 bases from V and 5 from J; bases not matched to a gene: 5. The CDR3 is made up of 14 amino acids. CDR1 MNHEY and CDR2 SMNVEV come from the germline V gene (reference sequence). The CDR3 spells CASSYGQGRYGYTF. CDR3 in DNA: TGTGCCAGCAGTTATGGACAGGGGAGGTATGGCTACACCTTC.

The chain recombines TRBV6-4 with TRBJ2-1; 10 positions agree with TRBD2. Losses at the gene ends were 5 bases for V and 9 bases for J; bases not matched to a gene: 10. Germline V gene sequence: CDR1 MRHNA, CDR2 SNTAGT. The CDR3 runs 15 residues. CDR3 protein: CASSPLAGEVPEQFF. CDR3 sequence (DNA): TGTGCCAGCAGTCCCCTAGCGGGAGAGGTCCCTGAGCAGTTCTTC.

V gene TRBV29-1 combines with J gene TRBJ1-1; possible D gene TRBD1, 5 bases. Deletions cut 4 bases from V and 6 bases from J, with 9 bases between. This CDR3 spans 11 amino acids. Germline lookup yields CDR1 SQVTM and CDR2 ANQGSEA. CDR3 region: CSVAAGPEAFF. The CDR3, as DNA: TGCAGCGTTGCAGCGGGACCTGAAGCTTTCTTT.

This clone appeared a few times. The chain's CDR3 is CAVSTRVAGGTDTQYF. The CDR3 DNA follows: TGTGCCGTATCGACGCGAGTAGCGGGAGGCACAGATACGCAGTATTTT. J is TRBJ2-3 and V is TRBV5-4; 9 bases map to TRBD2. Germline CDR1 reads SGHNT; CDR2 reads YYREEE (reference sequence). The ends lost 10 bases at V and 1 base at J; junction bases unmatched: 13. This CDR3 is built from 16 residues.

This chain links TRBV13 with TRBJ1-1; TRBD1 might be the D (6 bases). Germline-derived CDR1 and CDR2 are PRHDT and FYEKMQ (reference sequence). CDR3 length: 15 residues. The V end was cut by 5 bases, the J end by 4 bases, with 17 bases between. CDR3 sequence reads: CASSRRPVGGTEAFF. CDR3 DNA: TGTGCCAGCAGCCGACGGCCCGTAGGGGGCACTGAAGCTTTCTTT.

The chain joins TRBV25-1 to TRBJ2-1, with 11 bases that match TRBD2. Germline V gene lookup returns CDR1 MGHDK and CDR2 SYGVNS. Losses at the gene ends were 5 bases for V and 8 bases for J; bases not matched to a gene: 5. This CDR3 has 14 amino acids. CDR3 sequence: CASSTSGRTDEQFF. CDR3 bases: TGTGCCAGCAGTACTAGCGGGAGAACCGATGAGCAGTTCTTC.

The V gene is TRBV27, the J gene TRBJ1-1; no clear D. Between the trimmed V and J ends, which lost 2 bases and 2 bases, there was a span of 9 bases. There are 14 residues in the CDR3. The germline V gene encodes CDR1 MNHEY and CDR2 SMNVEV (reference sequence). CDR3: CASSLRGFNTEAFF. The CDR3, as DNA: TGTGCCAGCAGTTTACGGGGTTTCAACACTGAAGCTTTCTTT.

On this clone itself: The junction departs from the called germline gene at one end, perhaps through a read error. This chain links TRBV7-7 with TRBJ2-5; TRBD1 is a possible D gene (7 bases). Germline assignment: CDR1 SSHAT and CDR2 FNYEAQ (reference sequence). The CDR3 is made up of 15 amino acids. The CDR3 coding sequence is TGTGCTAGCAGCTTATCAACTGCAGGGGGGGAGACCCAGTACTTC. Encoded protein: CASSLSTAGGETQYF.

This clone was seen more than once but under ten times. The J gene is TRBJ1-5, the V gene TRBV18; 9 nucleotides align to TRBD1. With 6 bases clipped from V and 6 bases from J, the junction kept 3 bases outside the gene matches. The CDR3 contains 13 residues. Germline V gene sequence: CDR1 KGHSH, CDR2 LQKENI. The CDR3 sequence: CASSTGGGQPQHF. The CDR3 region has the DNA TGTGCCAGCTCCACAGGGGGCGGTCAGCCCCAGCATTTT.

The V and J genes are TRBV2 and TRBJ1-4; 8 positions agree with TRBD1. The CDR3 has 16 amino acids. V lost 8 bases and J lost 0; bases outside the gene matches: 8. Germline assignment: CDR1 SNHLY and CDR2 FYNNEI. In nucleotides, the CDR3 is TGTGCCAGCTACAGGGGGGAATTGGCAACTAATGAAAAACTGTTTTTT. It is translated as CASYRGELATNEKLFF.